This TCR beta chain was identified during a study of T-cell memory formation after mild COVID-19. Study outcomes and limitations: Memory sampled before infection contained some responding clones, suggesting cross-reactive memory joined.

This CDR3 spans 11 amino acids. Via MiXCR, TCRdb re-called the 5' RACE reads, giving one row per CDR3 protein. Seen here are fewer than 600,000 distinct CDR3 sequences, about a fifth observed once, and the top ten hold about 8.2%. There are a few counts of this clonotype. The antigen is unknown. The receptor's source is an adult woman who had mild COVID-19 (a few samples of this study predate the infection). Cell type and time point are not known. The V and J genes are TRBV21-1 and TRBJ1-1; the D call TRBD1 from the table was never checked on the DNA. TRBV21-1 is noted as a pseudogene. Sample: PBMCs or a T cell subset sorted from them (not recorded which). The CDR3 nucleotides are TGTGCCCAGCAATCTATAGGGACAGCTTTCTTT. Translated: CAQQSIGTAFF.